This T cell receptor beta chain was captured in a study of blood T cell repertoires in COVID-19. Turning to the study itself: Material from acute and convalescent COVID-19 was sourced from the United States, Italy and Spain.

V shed 4 bases and J shed 5 bases, with 18 bases lying between them. The CDR3 is 16 residues long. The germline V gene has CDR1 MNHEY and CDR2 SVGEGT. Profiled with immunoSEQ multiplex PCR; TCRdb holds only in-frame clones, not every one. This table has approximately 88,000 clones, more than 60% appearing once. The chain employs TRBV6-2 or TRBV6-3 and TRBJ1-5; D is perhaps TRBD1 (6 bases). This receptor was identified in a woman older than 75 with active or convalescent COVID-19. The sample taken for sequencing was peripheral blood. The CDR3 sequence: CASSSSGAGGDQPQHF. CDR3 DNA sequence: TGTGCCAGCAGTTCCTCCGGAGCGGGGGGCGATCAGCCCCAGCATTTT.